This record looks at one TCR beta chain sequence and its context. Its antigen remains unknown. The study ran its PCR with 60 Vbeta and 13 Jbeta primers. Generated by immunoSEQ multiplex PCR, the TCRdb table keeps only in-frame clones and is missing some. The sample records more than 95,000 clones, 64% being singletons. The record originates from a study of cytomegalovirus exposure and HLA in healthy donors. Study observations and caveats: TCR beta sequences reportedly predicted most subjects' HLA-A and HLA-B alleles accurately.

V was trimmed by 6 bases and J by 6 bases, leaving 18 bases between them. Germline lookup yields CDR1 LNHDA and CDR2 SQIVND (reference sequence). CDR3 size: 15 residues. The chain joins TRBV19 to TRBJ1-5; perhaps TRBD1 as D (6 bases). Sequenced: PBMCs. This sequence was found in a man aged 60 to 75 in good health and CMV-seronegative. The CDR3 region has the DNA TGTGCCAGTAGCCCCCCCGGGGGGCGAGGTCAGCCCCAGCATTTT. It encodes CASSPPGGRGQPQHF.